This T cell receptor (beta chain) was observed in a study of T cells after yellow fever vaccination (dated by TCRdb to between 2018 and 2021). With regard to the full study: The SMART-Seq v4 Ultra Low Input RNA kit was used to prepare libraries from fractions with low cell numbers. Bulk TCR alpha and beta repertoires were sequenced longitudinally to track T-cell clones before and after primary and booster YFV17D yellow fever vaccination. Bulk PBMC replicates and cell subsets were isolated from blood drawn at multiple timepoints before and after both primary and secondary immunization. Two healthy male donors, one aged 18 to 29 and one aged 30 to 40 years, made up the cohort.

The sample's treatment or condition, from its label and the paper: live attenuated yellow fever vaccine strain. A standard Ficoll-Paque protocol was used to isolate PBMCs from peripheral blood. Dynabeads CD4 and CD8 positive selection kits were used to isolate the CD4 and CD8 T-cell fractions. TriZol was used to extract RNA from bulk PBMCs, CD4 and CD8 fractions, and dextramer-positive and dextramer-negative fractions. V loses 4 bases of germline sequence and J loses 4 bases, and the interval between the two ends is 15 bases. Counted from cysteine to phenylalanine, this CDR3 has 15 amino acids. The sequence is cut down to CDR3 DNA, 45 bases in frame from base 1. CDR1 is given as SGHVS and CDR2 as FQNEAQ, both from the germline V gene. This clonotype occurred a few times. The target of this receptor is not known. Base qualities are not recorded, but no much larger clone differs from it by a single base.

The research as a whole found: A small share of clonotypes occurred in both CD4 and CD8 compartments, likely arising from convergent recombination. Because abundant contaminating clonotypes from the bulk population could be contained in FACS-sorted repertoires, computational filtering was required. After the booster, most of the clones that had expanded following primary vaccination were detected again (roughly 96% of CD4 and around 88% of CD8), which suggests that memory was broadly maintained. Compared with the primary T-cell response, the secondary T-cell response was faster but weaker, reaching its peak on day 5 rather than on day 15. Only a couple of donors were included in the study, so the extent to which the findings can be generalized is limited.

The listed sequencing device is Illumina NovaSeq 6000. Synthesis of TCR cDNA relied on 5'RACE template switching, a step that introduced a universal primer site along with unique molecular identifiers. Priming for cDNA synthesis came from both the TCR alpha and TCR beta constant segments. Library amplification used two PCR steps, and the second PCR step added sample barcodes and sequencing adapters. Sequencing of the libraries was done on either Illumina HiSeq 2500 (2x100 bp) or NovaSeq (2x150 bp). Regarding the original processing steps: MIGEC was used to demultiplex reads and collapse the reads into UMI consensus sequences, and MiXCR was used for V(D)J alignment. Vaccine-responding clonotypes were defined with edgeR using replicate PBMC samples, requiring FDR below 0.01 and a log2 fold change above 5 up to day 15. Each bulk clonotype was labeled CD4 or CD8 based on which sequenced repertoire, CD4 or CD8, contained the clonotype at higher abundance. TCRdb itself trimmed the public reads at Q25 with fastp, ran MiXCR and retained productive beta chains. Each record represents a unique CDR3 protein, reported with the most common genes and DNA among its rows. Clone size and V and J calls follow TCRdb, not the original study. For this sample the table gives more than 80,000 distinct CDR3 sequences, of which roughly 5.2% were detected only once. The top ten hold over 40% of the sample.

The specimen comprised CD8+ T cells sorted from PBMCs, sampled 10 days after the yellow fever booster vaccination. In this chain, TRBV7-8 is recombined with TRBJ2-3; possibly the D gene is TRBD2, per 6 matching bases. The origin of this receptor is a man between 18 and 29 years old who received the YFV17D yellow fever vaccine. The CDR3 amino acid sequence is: CASSYRRRGADTQYF. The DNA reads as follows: TGTGCCAGCAGCTATCGGCGGCGGGGCGCAGATACGCAGTATTTT.